The 14 T cell receptor beta chains given below trace back to one sample, sequenced in a study of T cell repertoires in cytomegalovirus infection. TCRdb fed the reads into MiXCR, producing one record per CDR3 protein. The table records 250,000 or so distinct CDR3 sequences, over 15% of them present only once. Material: CD8+ T cells from PBMCs. The source of these receptors is a human donor in good health (CMV status not recorded). Some clones in this sample may be carry-over from other donors' samples.

This clonotype was found many times. The chain carries TRBV7-6 and TRBJ1-5; D not certain. Germline values: CDR1 SGHVS, CDR2 FNYEAQ. The CDR3 runs to 13 residues. The V gene lost 1 base and the J gene lost 6 bases, with 7 bases spanning the gap. The CDR3 nucleotides read TGTGCCAGCAGCTTAGATTTACGTCAGCCCCAGCATTTT. Its translation is CASSLDLRQPQHF.

At least ten counts were recorded for this clonotype. The gene calls are TRBV2 and TRBJ1-2, with 7 positions matching TRBD1. Trimming took 8 bases from V and 0 from J; bases not matched to a gene: 3. Germline loops: CDR1 SNHLY, CDR2 FYNNEI. This CDR3 is 13 amino acids long. CDR3 amino acids: CASRDSPNYGYTF. DNA for the CDR3: TGTGCCAGCCGGGACAGCCCTAACTATGGCTACACCTTC. Supplemented by reference TRBV2 and TRBJ1-2, the full variable domain reads EPEVTQTPSHQVTQMGQEVILRCVPISNHLYFYWYRQILGQKVEFLVSFYNNEISEKSEIFDDQFSVERPDGSNFTLKIRSTKLEDSAMYFCASRDSPNYGYTFGSGTRLTVV.

This clonotype was recorded at least ten times. V and J are TRBV7-3 and TRBJ2-7; D is undetermined. This CDR3 is built from 13 residues. Trimming removed 5 bases at V and 0 bases at J, with 8 bases between. The germline V gene encodes CDR1 SGHTA and CDR2 FQGTGA. CDR3 DNA sequence: TGTGCCAGCAGCCCCGGAGCCTCCTACGAGCAGTACTTC. It specifies CASSPGASYEQYF.

V and J are TRBV9 and TRBJ2-3; no definite D call. Germline loops: CDR1 SGDLS, CDR2 YYNGEE. With 4 bases removed from V and 5 bases from J, the gap between germline ends came to 14 bases. This CDR3 spans 14 amino acids. CDR3 in DNA: TGTGCCAGCAGCCCGGCAGGTAGGGAAGATACGCAGTATTTT. The encoded protein is CASSPAGREDTQYF.

This clonotype was observed a handful of times. The chain carries TRBV4-3 and TRBJ1-5; tentative D call: TRBD1 (5 bases). Germline lookup yields CDR1 LGHNA and CDR2 YSLEER. The length of the CDR3 is 15 residues. The germline V and J ends were trimmed by 0 bases and 7 bases, with 13 bases remaining between them. This CDR3 is CASSQEWGSGQPQHF. Here the CDR3 DNA reads TGCGCCAGCAGCCAAGAGTGGGGGAGCGGCCAGCCCCAGCATTTT.

This clonotype was seen many times. The chain couples TRBV28 to TRBJ2-4; D call uncertain. The length of the CDR3 is 13 residues. Trimming pared 6 bases from V and 8 bases from J, leaving 14 bases between. In germline, CDR1 is MDHEN, CDR2 SYDVKM. In nucleotides, the CDR3 is TGTGCCAGCAGCCCCGTTGACCAAGACATTCAGTACTTC. The encoded protein is CASSPVDQDIQYF.

This clonotype was detected many times. This sequence joins TRBV12-3 or TRBV12-4 and TRBJ2-1; unclear D gene. The CDR3 totals 13 residues. V lost 5 bases and J 8 bases, leaving 13 bases between the germline ends. The DNA of the CDR3 is TGTGCCAGCAGTCGGTCCCTAACGGATGAGCAGTTCTTC. Amino acid sequence: CASSRSLTDEQFF.

The rearrangement joins TRBV14 to TRBJ2-3; D might be TRBD2 (6 bases). Germline V gene lookup returns CDR1 SGHDN and CDR2 FVKESK. This CDR3 comprises 15 residues. Trimming took 0 bases from V and 2 from J, leaving 9 bases between them. In DNA, the CDR3 is TGTGCCAGCAGCCAAGAGGCGGGACCCACAGATACGCAGTATTTT. Its translation is CASSQEAGPTDTQYF.

The rearrangement links TRBV5-6 to TRBJ1-1; D ambiguous. Germline assignment: CDR1 SGHDT and CDR2 YYEEEE. V was shortened by 0 bases and J by 8 bases, with 8 bases between the two germline ends. There are 12 residues in the CDR3. CDR3 nucleotides: TGTGCCAGCAGCTTGGCGCTGCAAGAAGCTTTCTTT. This sequence encodes CASSLALQEAFF.

This chain joins TRBV7-9 and TRBJ2-1, with D maybe TRBD1 (5 bases). The CDR3 contains 10 residues. Per germline, CDR1 SEHNR and CDR2 FQNEAQ (reference sequence). The V and J ends lost 8 bases and 10 bases respectively, with 9 bases between them. CDR3 sequence reads: CASGKGEQFF. The DNA for the CDR3 is TGTGCCAGCGGTAAGGGGGAGCAGTTCTTC.

A few counts support this clonotype. The chain joins TRBV28 to TRBJ2-5; 10 bases are shared with TRBD2. Germline assignment: CDR1 MDHEN and CDR2 SYDVKM. The CDR3 runs to 16 residues. The ends lost 3 bases at V and 0 bases at J; junction bases unmatched: 4. Here the CDR3 DNA reads TGTGCCAGCAGTTTTCCCGGACTAGCGGACCAAGAGACCCAGTACTTC. Protein product: CASSFPGLADQETQYF.

The V gene is TRBV19, the J gene TRBJ2-1, with 10 bases matching TRBD2. Germline V CDR1 and CDR2: LNHDA, SQIVND (reference sequence). Trimming took 5 bases from V and 5 from J; bases not matched to a gene: 9. The CDR3 length is 16 residues. The CDR3 nucleotides read TGTGCCAGTAGTGTAGCGGGGGGAGAAGTCAACAATGAGCAGTTCTTC. Protein sequence: CASSVAGGEVNNEQFF.

The chain carries TRBV29-1 and TRBJ1-1; D might be TRBD1 (5 bases). V lost 2 bases, J lost 3 bases, and 10 bases lay in between. The CDR3 consists of 13 residues. Germline lookup yields CDR1 SQVTM and CDR2 ANQGSEA. The DNA of the CDR3 is TGCAGCGTTGAATCTGTGGGGCACACTGAAGCTTTCTTT. Translating gives CSVESVGHTEAFF.

This clonotype showed up many times. The chain links TRBV7-8 to TRBJ2-1; 11 bases are a match to TRBD2. The CDR3 has 15 residues. Trimming removed 6 bases from V and 3 bases from J; junction bases left unmatched: 4. Germline-derived CDR1 and CDR2 are SGHVS and FQNEAQ. The DNA for the CDR3 is TGTGCCAGCAGGTCGGGACTAGCGGTCTACAATGAGCAGTTCTTC. It encodes CASRSGLAVYNEQFF.